The 18 T cell receptor beta chains presented below share a single source sample, sequenced in a study of early T cells in non-severe SARS-CoV-2 infection. Using its own MiXCR run on the 5' RACE reads, TCRdb lists one record per CDR3 protein. The table has just over 95,000 distinct CDR3 sequences, 11% seen once; the top ten hold less than 5.5%. Sequencing was performed on whole blood, taken at baseline. The receptors were sampled from an adult who was a healthcare worker with PCR-confirmed SARS-CoV-2 infection or an uninfected control (not recorded which).

The chain joins TRBV3-1 to TRBJ1-1; D is unclear. Deletions cut 1 base from V and 0 bases from J, with 24 bases between. Germline V lookup: CDR1 LGHDT, CDR2 YNNKEL (reference sequence). The CDR3 has 20 residues. The CDR3 loop reads CASSQAGHIPNRLMNTEAFF. CDR3 in DNA: TGTGCCAGCAGCCAAGCAGGCCACATACCAAACCGACTCATGAACACTGAAGCTTTCTTT.

The J gene is TRBJ2-7, the V gene TRBV5-4; no clear D gene. Germline V gene lookup returns CDR1 SGHNT and CDR2 YYREEE (reference sequence). The germline V and J ends were trimmed by 0 bases and 4 bases, with 11 bases remaining between them. This CDR3 is 14 amino acids long. The CDR3 spells CASSLEGSPYEQYF. DNA for the CDR3: TGTGCCAGCAGCTTGGAGGGTTCTCCTTACGAGCAGTACTTC.

This clonotype was seen ten or more times. The gene calls are TRBV5-1 and TRBJ2-1; D unresolved. V was clipped by 4 bases and J by 10 bases, with 12 bases between them. The germline gives CDR1 SGHRS, CDR2 YFSETQ. CDR3 length equals 12 residues. The CDR3 DNA is TGCGCCAGCAGCCTAGGGTGGACGGAGCAGTTCTTC. It yields the protein CASSLGWTEQFF.

This clonotype was observed a handful of times. The V and J genes are TRBV2 and TRBJ2-6, with D possibly matching TRBD2 (6 bases). The germline gives CDR1 SNHLY, CDR2 FYNNEI. Trimming stripped 6 bases from V and 3 bases from J, with 21 bases between. This CDR3 region has 18 residues. The CDR3 sequence: CASRQAEMTSFGANVLTF. In DNA form, the CDR3 reads TGTGCCAGCAGACAAGCCGAAATGACTAGTTTTGGGGCCAACGTCCTGACTTTC.

The chain is built from TRBV6-6 and TRBJ2-6, with TRBD1 matching over 8 bases. This CDR3 contains 16 residues. The V and J ends lost 6 bases and 1 base, in that order; junction bases with no gene match: 5. CDR1 and CDR2 (germline): MNHNY, SVGAGI (reference sequence). The CDR3 is CASRQGARSGANVLTF. The CDR3 DNA sequence: TGTGCCAGCAGGCAGGGGGCGCGATCTGGGGCCAACGTCCTGACTTTC.

Only a few counts were recorded for this clonotype. The chain couples TRBV6-5 to TRBJ1-6; D is possibly TRBD1 (5 bases). V was clipped by 5 bases and J by 0 bases, with 20 bases between them. Germline CDR1 reads MNHEY; CDR2 reads SVGAGI. This CDR3 spans 19 amino acids. The CDR3 nucleotides read TGTGCCAGCAGTCCAAACCCAGGGTTGCCGAGCTCCTATAATTCACCCCTCCACTTT. It is translated as CASSPNPGLPSSYNSPLHF.

The rearrangement joins TRBV28 to TRBJ1-2, with a tentative D call TRBD1 (5 bases). This CDR3 spans 12 amino acids. CDR1 is MDHEN and CDR2 is SYDVKM in the germline V gene. V lost 8 bases and J lost 8, with 15 bases in between. This CDR3 reads CASGTLLRGYTF. The CDR3 coding sequence is TGTGCCAGCGGGACCCTCCTGAGGGGCTACACCTTC.

Comments on this clonotype: Sequence at one end of the junction differs from germline and may be a read error. The chain links TRBV10-2 to TRBJ1-1; a weak D match, TRBD1 (6 bases). The germline V gene encodes CDR1 WSHSY and CDR2 SAAADI. This CDR3 spans 18 amino acids. CDR3 sequence reads: CASSAAFRGGDMNTEAFF. CDR3 in DNA: TGCGCCAGCAGTGCCGCCTTTAGGGGGGGGGACATGAACACTGAAGCTTTCTTC.

This clonotype was seen a handful of times. J is TRBJ1-2 and V is TRBV27; tentatively, D is TRBD1 (6 bases). The CDR3 runs 15 residues. V lost 3 bases to trimming and J lost 5 bases, with 16 bases between them. Germline assignment: CDR1 MNHEY and CDR2 SMNVEV (reference sequence). The CDR3 spells CASSLSAGVGYGYTF. CDR3 nucleotides: TGTGCCAGCAGTTTGTCGGCAGGGGTGGGGTATGGCTACACCTTC.

This clonotype was observed at least ten times. The chain is built from TRBV29-1 and TRBJ2-7, with D perhaps matching TRBD1 (7 bases). Germline CDR1 is SQVTM and CDR2 is ANQGSEA. Trimming pared 3 bases from V and 5 bases from J, leaving 8 bases between. The CDR3 totals 11 residues. In nucleotides, the CDR3 is TGCAGCGTTGACAGGGGGGACGAGCAGTACTTC. Protein sequence: CSVDRGDEQYF.

This chain connects TRBV9 to TRBJ1-4; D ambiguous. The CDR3 is 15 residues long. The V and J ends lost 2 bases and 4 bases respectively, with 12 bases between them. The V gene's germline CDR1 is SGDLS and CDR2 YYNGEE. CDR3 region: CASSVSRDINEKLFF. Here the CDR3 DNA reads TGTGCCAGCAGCGTTAGCCGGGATATTAATGAAAAACTGTTTTTT.

This clonotype occurred a few times. V usage is TRBV12-3 or TRBV12-4 and J usage is TRBJ2-2; D may be TRBD2 (5 bases). The CDR3 has 20 residues. The germline V and J ends were trimmed by 2 bases and 4 bases, with 26 bases remaining between them. This chain's CDR3 is CASSLIYRGLAHRRTGELFF. CDR3 nucleotide sequence: TGTGCCAGCAGTTTAATTTATCGGGGTTTAGCTCACAGACGCACCGGGGAGCTGTTTTTT.

This clonotype appeared a few times. The chain carries TRBV19 and TRBJ2-2; 7 positions agree with TRBD1. The ends lost 8 bases at V and 0 bases at J; junction bases unmatched: 9. CDR1 LNHDA and CDR2 SQIVND come from the germline V gene (reference sequence). The CDR3 length is 16 residues. The CDR3 region is CASSRGGQANTGELFF. The CDR3 nucleotides read TGTGCCAGTTCCCGAGGTGGACAGGCGAACACCGGGGAGCTGTTTTTT.

The gene calls are TRBV4-3 and TRBJ1-6; D possibly corresponds to TRBD1 (6 bases). The V and J ends lost 3 bases and 9 bases respectively, with 15 bases between them. CDR1 is LGHNA, CDR2 YSLEER, per germline. The CDR3 consists of 15 residues. The CDR3 region is CASSQDSRLRSPLHF. The CDR3 DNA reads TGCGCCAGCAGCCAGGACAGTCGCCTTCGTTCACCCCTCCACTTT.

This clonotype was seen a handful of times. This chain connects TRBV6-1 to TRBJ2-5; a possible D gene is TRBD2 (5 bases). The germline V and J ends were trimmed by 4 bases and 5 bases, with 20 bases remaining between them. This CDR3 spans 16 amino acids. Germline V CDR1 and CDR2: MNHNS, SASEGT. The CDR3 DNA is TGTGCCAGCAGTGGGAGGTTGTTGACCTCGGACGAGACCCAGTACTTC. The encoded protein is CASSGRLLTSDETQYF.

There are many counts of this clonotype. This chain links TRBV7-9 with TRBJ2-1, with TRBD2 matching over 8 bases. The CDR3 totals 16 residues. Germline-derived CDR1 and CDR2 are SEHNR and FQNEAQ (reference sequence). The V gene end was trimmed by 4 bases and the J gene end by 2 bases; junction bases not matched to a gene: 7. This chain's CDR3 is CASSSERERPYNEQFF. DNA for the CDR3: TGTGCCAGCAGCTCTGAGCGGGAGCGCCCCTACAATGAGCAGTTCTTC.

The sample holds a few counts of this clonotype. The chain links TRBV19 to TRBJ2-2; D is unresolved. The CDR3 is 13 amino acids. V lost 4 bases and J 1 base, leaving 4 bases between the germline ends. CDR1 and CDR2 (germline): LNHDA, SQIVND (reference sequence). As DNA, the CDR3 is TGTGCCAGTAGTAGACTGAACACCGGGGAGCTGTTTTTT. Encoded protein: CASSRLNTGELFF.

The chain carries TRBV10-3 and TRBJ2-5, with D perhaps matching TRBD2 (6 bases). The germline CDR1 and CDR2 sequences are ENHRY and SYGVKD. The CDR3 totals 13 residues. Trimming removed 11 bases at V and 5 bases at J, with 18 bases between. The CDR3 nucleotides read TGTGCCTCATCTTCGGGGGATTGGGAGACCCAGTACTTC. Amino acid sequence: CASSSGDWETQYF.